The next 8 T cell receptor beta chains were all read from a single sample in a study of T cells in Graves' hyperthyroidism and ophthalmopathy. Amplified regions were TCR beta CDR3 sequences from RNA transcripts. With the HTBI primer set, the TCR CDR3 went through a first round of RT-PCR. TCRdb re-called the multiplex PCR reads through MiXCR, storing one row per CDR3 protein. The repertoire includes 500,000 to 750,000 distinct CDR3 sequences, under 60% of them detected once, and around 8% sits in the top ten. Material: peripheral blood or thyroid tissue (not recorded which). These receptor sequences come from a woman aged 18-29 years with Graves' hyperthyroidism.

This clonotype was counted at least ten times. The chain joins TRBV7-2 to TRBJ1-1; no firm D call. V shed 5 bases and J shed 8 bases, with 12 bases lying between them. The germline CDR1 and CDR2 sequences are SGHTA and FQGNSA. The CDR3 loop spans 12 amino acids. CDR3 sequence: CASSPRVREAFF. The CDR3 DNA is TGTGCCAGCAGCCCTCGGGTGAGGGAAGCTTTCTTT.

The chain joins TRBV7-6 to TRBJ2-5, with TRBD2 matching 11 bases. Trimming at V came to 2 bases and at J to 3 bases, leaving 8 bases not matched to a gene. Germline CDR1 reads SGHVS; CDR2 reads FNYEAQ. The CDR3 length is 17 residues. CDR3 DNA sequence: TGTGCCAGCAGCTTAACCCCCGGGACTAGCGGCGAAGAGACCCAGTACTTC. Its translation: CASSLTPGTSGEETQYF.

This clonotype was seen only a few times. V usage is TRBV30 and J usage is TRBJ1-6; 7 bases align to TRBD1. V shed 5 bases and J 7 bases; nucleotides not matched to a gene: 8. The CDR3 contains 14 residues. Per the germline V gene, CDR1 is GTSNPN and CDR2 is SVGIG (reference sequence). The CDR3 spells CAWDTGTENSPLHF. Written as DNA, the CDR3 is TGTGCCTGGGATACCGGGACAGAAAATTCACCCCTCCACTTT.

This clonotype was seen at least ten times. The chain couples TRBV11-3 to TRBJ1-2, with a weak D call TRBD1 (5 bases). Germline CDR1 is SGHNT and CDR2 is YENEEA. V gave up 5 bases and J gave up 3 bases, with 13 bases separating them. The CDR3 length is 14 residues. CDR3 residues: CASSADSGYYGYTF. As DNA, the CDR3 is TGTGCCAGCAGCGCAGATTCAGGGTACTATGGCTACACCTTC.

This clonotype occurred many times. The gene calls are TRBV10-3 and TRBJ2-7, with 9 positions matching TRBD2. This CDR3 has 19 amino acids. V shed 6 bases, J shed 4 bases, and the junction held 22 bases outside the gene matches. Germline assignment: CDR1 ENHRY and CDR2 SYGVKD. The CDR3 DNA reads TGTGCCATCAGCGGAGGGGGGGGATATAGCGGGAGTACGGGGTACGAGCAGTACTTC. This encodes CAISGGGGYSGSTGYEQYF.

About this clonotype itself: This clone may be a read error of a much larger clone one base away. The chain carries TRBV14 and TRBJ1-1; unclear D gene. Trimming removed 2 bases at V and 4 bases at J, with 14 bases between. The length of the CDR3 is 15 residues. Looked up from germline, CDR1 is SGHDN and CDR2 is FVKESK. The CDR3 region has the DNA TGTGCCAGCAGCCAACATCTAACAAGGGTCACTGAAGCTTTCTTT. Its translation is CASSQHLTRVTEAFF.

The rearrangement links TRBV24-1 to TRBJ2-5; D not certain. The V gene's germline CDR1 is KGHDR and CDR2 SFDVKD. This CDR3 is built from 13 residues. The ends were cut back, 7 bases at V and 1 base at J, with 9 bases in the middle. The DNA for the CDR3 is TGTGCCACCAGCAGCCCAGGCCAAGAGACCCAGTACTTC. This codes for CATSSPGQETQYF.

This clonotype was seen repeatedly, ten times or more. The chain employs TRBV7-9 and TRBJ2-2; a weak D match, TRBD2 (6 bases). Trimming took 5 bases from V and 7 from J, leaving 20 bases between them. The CDR3 consists of 16 residues. Germline assignment: CDR1 SEHNR and CDR2 FQNEAQ (reference sequence). The CDR3 region has the DNA TGTGCCAGCAGCGACCGGAGGGGAAATTATGACGGGGAGCTGTTTTTT. It codes for CASSDRRGNYDGELFF.